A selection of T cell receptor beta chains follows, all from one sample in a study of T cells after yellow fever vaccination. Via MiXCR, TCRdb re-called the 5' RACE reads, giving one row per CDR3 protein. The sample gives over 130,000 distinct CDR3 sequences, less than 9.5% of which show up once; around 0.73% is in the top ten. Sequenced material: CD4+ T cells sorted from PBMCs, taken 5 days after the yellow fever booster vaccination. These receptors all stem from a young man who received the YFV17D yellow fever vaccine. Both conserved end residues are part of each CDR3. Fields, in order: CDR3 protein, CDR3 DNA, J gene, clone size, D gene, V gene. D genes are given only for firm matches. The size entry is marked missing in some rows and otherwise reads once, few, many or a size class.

CDR3: CASSLPGSSLEQYF; DNA: TGTGCCAGCAGCTTACCGGGATCCAGTTTGGAGCAGTACTTC; J: TRBJ2-7; size: NA; D: NA; V: TRBV5-5
CDR3: CSVEEPAGKETQYF; DNA: TGCAGCGTTGAAGAGCCAGCAGGGAAAGAGACCCAGTACTTC; J: TRBJ2-5; size: many; D: NA; V: TRBV29-1
CDR3: CASSFVVARSTGELFF; DNA: TGTGCCAGCAGCTTTGTTGTAGCGAGGAGCACCGGGGAGCTGTTTTTT; J: TRBJ2-2; size: many; D: NA; V: TRBV7-2
CDR3: CSARNFEGSQPQHF; DNA: TGCAGTGCTAGGAATTTTGAGGGTTCTCAGCCCCAGCATTTT; J: TRBJ1-5; size: many; D: NA; V: TRBV20-1
CDR3: CASSLRTSGKDTQYF; DNA: TGTGCCAGCAGCTTAAGGACTAGCGGGAAGGATACGCAGTATTTT; J: TRBJ2-3; size: many; D: TRBD2; V: TRBV5-5
CDR3: CAIGRDPFEKLFF; DNA: TGTGCCATCGGCCGGGACCCTTTTGAAAAACTGTTTTTT; J: TRBJ1-4; size: NA; D: NA; V: TRBV10-3
CDR3: CASSQSYGQGGDSNQPQHF; DNA: TGCGCCAGCAGTCAATCGTACGGGCAGGGCGGAGACAGCAATCAGCCCCAGCATTTT; J: TRBJ1-5; size: few; D: NA; V: TRBV23-1
CDR3: CASSLQSDSYEQYF; DNA: TGCGCCAGCAGCTTGCAAAGTGACTCCTACGAGCAGTACTTC; J: TRBJ2-7; size: many; D: NA; V: TRBV5-1
CDR3: CASSLNVGGDTQYF; DNA: TGTGCCAGCAGCTTAAACGTGGGGGGCGATACGCAGTATTTT; J: TRBJ2-3; size: NA; D: NA; V: TRBV7-2
CDR3: CASSLGQTTEAFF; DNA: TGCGCCAGCAGCTTGGGGCAGACCACTGAAGCTTTCTTT; J: TRBJ1-1; size: many; D: NA; V: TRBV5-1
CDR3: CASSPPGIGWLF; DNA: TGTGCCAGCAGCCCACCCGGAATCGGGTGGCTCTTC; J: TRBJ2-1; size: NA; D: NA; V: TRBV7-9
CDR3: CASSLASGTHSYEQYF; DNA: TGTGCCAGCAGCTTAGCTTCCGGGACTCACTCCTACGAGCAGTACTTC; J: TRBJ2-7; size: many; D: NA; V: TRBV7-2
CDR3: CSAREGRSAYEQYF; DNA: TGCAGTGCTAGAGAGGGACGGTCGGCCTACGAGCAGTACTTC; J: TRBJ2-7; size: many; D: NA; V: TRBV20-1
CDR3: CASSTSAAPAYNEQFF; DNA: TGTGCCAGCTCAACCTCCGCGGCCCCGGCCTACAATGAGCAGTTCTTC; J: TRBJ2-1; size: many; D: NA; V: TRBV18
CDR3: CASSTTGMAPLHF; DNA: TGTGCCAGCAGTACCACAGGGATGGCACCCCTCCACTTT; J: TRBJ1-6; size: many; D: NA; V: TRBV6-5